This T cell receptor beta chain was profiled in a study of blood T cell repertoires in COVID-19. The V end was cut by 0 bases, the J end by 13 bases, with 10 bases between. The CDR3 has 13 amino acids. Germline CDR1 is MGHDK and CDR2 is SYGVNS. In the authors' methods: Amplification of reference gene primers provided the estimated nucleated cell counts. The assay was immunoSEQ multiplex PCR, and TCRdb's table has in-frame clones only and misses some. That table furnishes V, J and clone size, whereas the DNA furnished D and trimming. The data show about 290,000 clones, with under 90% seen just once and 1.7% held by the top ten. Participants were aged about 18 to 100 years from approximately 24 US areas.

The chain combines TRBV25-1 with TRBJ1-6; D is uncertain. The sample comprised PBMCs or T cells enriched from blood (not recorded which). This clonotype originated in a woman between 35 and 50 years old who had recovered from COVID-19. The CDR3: CASSEYQAGPLHF. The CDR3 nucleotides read TGTGCCAGCAGTGAATATCAGGCGGGGCCCCTCCACTTT.